The 3 T cell receptor beta chains presented below share a single source sample, sequenced in a study of blood T cell repertoires in COVID-19. Generated by immunoSEQ multiplex PCR, the TCRdb table keeps only in-frame clones and is missing some. The data show about 380,000 clones, about 88% seen once. The sequencing input was PBMCs or T cells enriched from blood (not recorded which). All receptors come from a woman in her late teens or twenties who had recovered from COVID-19.

This chain links TRBV2 with TRBJ2-7; D is perhaps TRBD1 (6 bases). Germline CDR1 reads SNHLY; CDR2 reads FYNNEI. The CDR3 length is 13 residues. V was shortened by 1 base and J by 4 bases, with 8 bases between the two germline ends. CDR3 amino acids: CASSEDRVYEQYF. In DNA, the CDR3 is TGTGCCAGCAGTGAAGACAGGGTTTACGAGCAGTACTTC.

With respect to this clone: Without the conserved terminal phenylalanine or tryptophan, this CDR3 likely stems from a read error. The DNA is omitted, as the CDR3 cannot be located on it reliably, and the CDR3 follows TCRdb's listing. The gene calls are TRBV10-3 and TRBJ1-1; the table names TRBD1, a call not compared with the DNA. The germline CDR1 and CDR2 sequences are ENHRY and SYGVKD. The CDR3 has 9 amino acids, counting both end residues. CDR3 amino acids: CARSEGPRG.

The chain uses TRBV12-3 or TRBV12-4 and TRBJ1-1; D uncertain. The V gene lost 7 bases and the J gene lost 5 bases, with 11 bases spanning the gap. CDR3 length: 12 amino acids. CDR3 in DNA: TGTGCCAGCACGTCGGGAGGTACTGAAGCTTTCTTT. This codes for CASTSGGTEAFF.